These T cell receptor beta chains were read from a single sample in a study of blood T cell repertoires in COVID-19. Libraries were prepared by immunoSEQ multiplex PCR; TCRdb keeps only in-frame clonotypes and omits some of them. The table has some 310,000 clones, around 89% seen once. The specimen was peripheral blood. The receptors were sampled from a middle-aged woman with COVID-19, enrolled during active disease. The CDR3 runs from the conserved cysteine through the conserved F or W. The order of the fields is J gene, V gene, clone size, D gene, CDR3 protein, CDR3 DNA. A D gene is named only where the DNA matches it firmly. Only part of the rows carry a size: once, few, many, or a class if the clone is expanded.

TRBJ2-2 | TRBV29-1 | once | TRBD1 | CSVGRDRNTGELFF | TGCAGCGTCGGCCGGGACAGGAACACCGGGGAGCTGTTTTTT
TRBJ1-1 | TRBV7-2 | - | - | CASSLVQGSEAFF | TGTGCCAGCAGCTTAGTACAGGGCTCTGAAGCTTTCTTT
TRBJ1-5 | TRBV2 | - | - | CASKGSGVQPQHF | TGTGCCAGCAAGGGGTCAGGTGTCCAGCCCCAGCATTTT
TRBJ2-3 | TRBV19 | - | TRBD1 | CASGQGYTDTQYF | TGTGCCAGCGGACAGGGGTACACAGATACGCAGTATTTT
TRBJ2-1 | TRBV6-6 | - | - | CASRTRGGGYEQFF | TGTGCCAGCAGAACACGGGGAGGGGGGTATGAGCAGTTCTTC
TRBJ2-1 | TRBV5-4 | - | - | CASSLAPPGVHEQFF | TGTGCCAGCAGCTTGGCACCGCCAGGGGTCCATGAGCAGTTCTTC
TRBJ1-6 | TRBV28 | once | - | CASSLVSSDAYNSPLHF | TGTGCCAGCAGTCTGGTCTCCAGCGACGCATATAATTCACCCCTCCACTTT
TRBJ1-2 | TRBV5-1 | - | - | CASSMDIYGYTF | TGCGCCAGCAGCATGGACATCTATGGCTACACCTTC
TRBJ2-5 | TRBV19 | - | TRBD1 | CASRSGTTGGGETQYF | TGTGCCAGTAGATCGGGTACAACAGGGGGCGGGGAGACCCAGTACTTC
TRBJ1-6 | TRBV4-2 | - | - | CASSMGLDSPLHF | TGTGCCAGCAGCATGGGACTTGATTCACCCCTCCACTTT
TRBJ1-2 | TRBV6-5 | - | - | CASSYLSGRDNYGYTF | TGTGCCAGCAGTTACCTGTCAGGGAGGGATAACTATGGCTACACCTTC
TRBJ2-2 | TRBV6-4 | few | TRBD1 | CASSATQGANTGELFF | TGTGCCAGCAGTGCCACGCAGGGGGCGAACACCGGGGAGCTGTTTTTT
TRBJ1-1 | TRBV6-4 | few | - | CASSDSREGNKAFF | TGTGCCAGCAGTGACTCACGTGAGGGTAACAAAGCTTTCTTT
TRBJ1-6 | TRBV27 | - | TRBD1 | CASSLLKTGGDNSPLHF | TGTGCCAGCAGTTTGTTGAAGACAGGGGGCGACAATTCACCCCTCCACTTT
TRBJ1-2 | TRBV13 | - | TRBD1 | CASSGTGTGTNYGYTF | TGTGCCAGCAGCGGAACAGGGACAGGGACTAACTATGGCTACACCTTC
TRBJ2-7 | TRBV27 | - | - | CASSLFDTSYEQYF | TGTGCCAGCAGTTTATTCGACACTTCCTACGAGCAGTACTTC
TRBJ1-2 | TRBV7-2 | - | - | CASSLDGQRSWGYTF | TGTGCCAGCAGCTTAGACGGCCAGAGGTCCTGGGGCTACACCTTC
TRBJ1-2 | TRBV27 | - | TRBD1 | CASSPSGQGPGYGYTF | TGTGCCAGCAGTCCCTCAGGACAGGGTCCAGGGTATGGCTACACCTTC
TRBJ1-1 | TRBV6-5 | once | - | CASSSPGGSTEAFF | TGTGCCAGCAGTTCCCCGGGGGGTTCCACTGAAGCTTTCTTT
TRBJ2-5 | TRBV6-2/TRBV6-3 | - | - | CASSFPTRETQYF | TGTGCCAGCAGTTTTCCGACTAGGGAGACCCAGTACTTC
TRBJ2-6 | TRBV6-2/TRBV6-3 | - | TRBD1 | CASSYDRDRGRTGANVLTF | TGTGCCAGCAGTTATGACCGGGACAGGGGGCGAACGGGGGCCAACGTCCTGACTTTC
TRBJ2-3 | TRBV9 | - | TRBD2 | CASSAGLAGGSTDTQYF | TGTGCCAGCAGCGCGGGACTAGCGGGAGGAAGCACAGATACGCAGTATTTT
TRBJ2-2 | TRBV19 | - | TRBD1 | CASSTREGAVTGELFF | TGTGCCAGTAGTACCCGCGAGGGGGCGGTCACCGGGGAGCTGTTTTTT
TRBJ1-1 | TRBV19 | - | - | CASSIQGLGTEAFF | TGTGCCAGTAGTATACAGGGGTTGGGGACTGAAGCTTTCTTT
TRBJ2-1 | TRBV19 | - | TRBD2 | CASRTSGNYNEQFF | TGTGCCAGTAGAACTAGCGGGAACTACAATGAGCAGTTCTTC
TRBJ1-3 | TRBV29-1 | - | - | CSALTYGNTIYF | TGCAGCGCTTTAACTTATGGAAACACCATATATTTT
TRBJ2-5 | TRBV7-2 | - | - | CASSLIALQETQYF | TGTGCCAGCAGCTTAATAGCGTTACAAGAGACCCAGTACTTC
TRBJ2-7 | TRBV7-2 | - | - | CASSLTSSNTYEQYF | TGTGCCAGCAGCTTGACGTCTAGTAATACCTACGAGCAGTACTTC
TRBJ1-4 | TRBV27 | few | - | CASSPKAREYLEKLFF | TGTGCCAGCAGTCCAAAGGCCAGGGAATACCTAGAAAAACTGTTTTTT
TRBJ2-7 | TRBV5-8 | - | - | CASSLRGYEQYF | TGTGCCAGCAGCTTGAGGGGTTACGAGCAGTACTTC
TRBJ1-2 | TRBV6-6 | once | - | CASSSLTGPNTGYTF | TGTGCCAGCAGTTCCCTAACAGGCCCGAACACGGGCTACACCTTC
TRBJ2-1 | TRBV29-1 | - | TRBD2 | CSVASGTSVPNEQFF | TGCAGCGTTGCCTCCGGGACTAGCGTCCCAAATGAGCAGTTCTTC
TRBJ2-7 | TRBV7-2 | - | - | CASSFVGQADGEQYF | TGTGCCAGCAGCTTCGTGGGCCAGGCCGATGGGGAGCAGTACTTC
TRBJ1-1 | TRBV4-1 | - | - | CASSLTRKLNTEAFF | TGCGCCAGCAGCCTAACCAGAAAATTGAACACTGAAGCTTTCTTT
TRBJ1-1 | TRBV2 | - | - | CASSGSMNTEAFF | TGTGCCAGCAGTGGCTCTATGAACACTGAAGCTTTCTTT
TRBJ1-1 | TRBV7-9 | - | - | CASSLDRKNTEAFF | TGTGCCAGCAGCTTAGACAGGAAGAACACTGAAGCTTTCTTT
TRBJ2-2 | TRBV9 | - | TRBD1 | CASSVGTGAPGELFF | TGTGCCAGCAGCGTCGGGACAGGGGCCCCCGGGGAGCTGTTTTTT
TRBJ1-5 | TRBV3-1/TRBV3-2 | - | - | CASSQRGEQPQHF | TGTGCCAGCAGCCAACGGGGGGAGCAGCCCCAGCATTTT
TRBJ1-3 | TRBV4-3 | - | - | CASSQGAGVSGNTIYF | TGCGCCAGCAGCCAAGGGGCCGGTGTCTCTGGAAACACCATATATTTT
TRBJ1-3 | TRBV9 | - | - | CASSLDRRNTIYF | TGTGCCAGCAGCCTCGACAGAAGAAACACCATATATTTT
TRBJ2-7 | TRBV6-5 | - | - | CASTGRATYEQYF | TGTGCCAGCACGGGCAGGGCGACCTACGAGCAGTACTTC
TRBJ2-2 | TRBV6-5 | once | TRBD2 | CASRSAGGLIGELFF | TGTGCCAGCAGATCAGCGGGGGGGCTGATCGGGGAGCTGTTTTTT
TRBJ2-7 | TRBV30 | - | - | CAWSDLTGMGQRLHEQYF | TGTGCCTGGAGTGACTTGACTGGGATGGGGCAGCGCCTCCACGAGCAGTACTTC
TRBJ2-2 | TRBV11-2 | - | TRBD2 | CASSPKASGRNTGELFF | TGTGCCAGCAGCCCTAAAGCGAGCGGGAGGAACACCGGGGAGCTGTTTTTT
TRBJ2-5 | TRBV20-1 | few | - | CSARTRETQYF | TGCAGTGCTAGAACGAGGGAGACCCAGTACTTC
TRBJ1-2 | TRBV7-2 | - | TRBD1 | CASSPGTGGTMNYGYTF | TGTGCCAGCAGCCCGGGGACAGGGGGAACCATGAACTATGGCTACACCTTC
TRBJ2-6 | TRBV28 | - | TRBD2 | CASSLERGSGANVLTF | TGTGCCAGCAGTCTAGAGCGGGGGTCTGGGGCCAACGTCCTGACTTTC
TRBJ1-1 | TRBV6-5 | - | - | CASSYRGTFGAFF | TGTGCCAGCAGTTACAGGGGGACATTCGGTGCTTTCTTT
TRBJ2-7 | TRBV6-2/TRBV6-3 | - | TRBD1 | CASSYSFDQGDYEQYF | TGTGCCAGCAGTTACTCGTTTGACCAGGGGGACTACGAGCAGTACTTC
TRBJ2-4 | TRBV28 | - | - | CASSFGGRNIQYF | TGTGCCAGCAGTTTCGGGGGTAGAAACATTCAGTACTTC
TRBJ2-3 | TRBV28 | - | - | CASTSALDTQYF | TGTGCCAGCACTAGCGCTCTGGATACGCAGTATTTT
TRBJ2-7 | TRBV27 | - | - | CASSSGQLGSYEQYF | TGTGCCAGCAGTTCCGGACAGTTAGGCTCCTACGAGCAGTACTTC
TRBJ2-1 | TRBV12-5 | - | TRBD2 | CASGFEILAGHYNEQFF | TGTGCTAGTGGTTTCGAAATACTAGCGGGACACTACAATGAGCAGTTCTTC
TRBJ2-5 | TRBV28 | - | - | CASSYTGYWETQYF | TGTGCCAGCAGTTATACAGGGTACTGGGAGACCCAGTACTTC
TRBJ1-1 | TRBV10-3 | once | - | CAIIQDIIGNTEAFF | TGTGCCATCATCCAGGACATCATCGGAAACACTGAAGCTTTCTTT
TRBJ1-6 | TRBV7-2 | - | - | CASSLADSTRSYNSPLHF | TGTGCCAGCAGCTTAGCGGACAGCACTCGCTCCTATAATTCACCCCTCCACTTT
TRBJ1-5 | TRBV19 | few | - | CASSTGIPEPQHF | TGTGCCAGTAGTACAGGGATCCCGGAGCCCCAGCATTTT
TRBJ1-5 | TRBV6-6 | once | TRBD1 | CASSRWTGGKGDQPQHF | TGTGCCAGCAGTCGGTGGACAGGGGGGAAAGGCGATCAGCCCCAGCATTTT
TRBJ2-7 | TRBV5-4 | - | - | CASSRPTTVVSSYEQYF | TGTGCCAGCAGCCGCCCCACTACGGTAGTAAGCTCCTACGAGCAGTACTTC